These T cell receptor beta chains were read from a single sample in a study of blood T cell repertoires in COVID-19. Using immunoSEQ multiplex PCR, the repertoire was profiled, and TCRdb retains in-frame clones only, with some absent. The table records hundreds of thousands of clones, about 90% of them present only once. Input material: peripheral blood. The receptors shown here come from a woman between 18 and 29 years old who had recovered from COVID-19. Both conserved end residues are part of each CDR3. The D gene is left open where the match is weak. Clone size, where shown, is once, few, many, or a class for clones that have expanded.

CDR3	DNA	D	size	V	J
CASRETGVSGNTIYF	TGTGCCAGCAGGGAAACAGGGGTCTCTGGAAACACCATATATTTT	TRBD1	NA	TRBV25-1	TRBJ1-3
CARFVSRESSYNEQFF	TGCGCCCGCTTCGTTTCGAGGGAAAGCTCCTACAATGAGCAGTTCTTC	NA	NA	TRBV5-1	TRBJ2-1
CASSLLNSPITNF	TGTGCCAGCAGCTTGCTTAACAGCCCTATAACGAATTTT	NA	NA	TRBV5-6	TRBJ1-5
CASSVDDRSSGNTIYF	TGTGCCAGCAGCGTAGATGACAGATCCTCTGGAAACACCATATATTTT	NA	NA	TRBV9	TRBJ1-3
CASSLGQGRQPQHF	TGTGCCAGTAGTTTAGGACAGGGTCGACAGCCCCAGCATTTT	TRBD1	NA	TRBV19	TRBJ1-5
CAWSMDRVGTF	TGTGCCTGGAGTATGGACAGGGTAGGGACCTTC	TRBD1	NA	TRBV30	TRBJ1-2
CASSPRTGHSFYTF	TGTGCCAGCAGTCCCCGGACAGGGCACAGTTTCTACACCTTC	TRBD1	NA	TRBV6-5	TRBJ1-2
CASTGDSNQPQHF	TGTGCCAGCACGGGGGATAGCAATCAGCCCCAGCATTTT	NA	few	TRBV6-5	TRBJ1-5
CASTVAGGPADTQYF	TGTGCCAGCACCGTAGCGGGAGGGCCGGCAGATACGCAGTATTTT	TRBD2	NA	TRBV11-3	TRBJ2-3
CASSITRTGNGYTF	TGTGCCAGTAGTATAACCCGGACAGGGAATGGCTACACCTTC	TRBD1	NA	TRBV19	TRBJ1-2
CAWGARETQYF	TGTGCATGGGGGGCCAGGGAGACCCAGTACTTC	NA	NA	TRBV30	TRBJ2-5
CASSPQLAGGTGELFF	TGTGCCAGCAGTCCCCAACTAGCGGGAGGCACCGGGGAGCTGTTTTTT	TRBD2	NA	TRBV2	TRBJ2-2
CASSSEGSGELFF	TGTGCCAGCAGTTCGGAGGGGTCCGGGGAGCTGTTTTTT	NA	once	TRBV2	TRBJ2-2
CASSLAGRGTDTQYF	TGTGCCAGCAGCTTAGCCGGGCGGGGCACAGATACGCAGTATTTT	NA	NA	TRBV11-2	TRBJ2-3
CASSQTSSVINEQFF	TGCGCCAGCAGCCAAACATCTTCCGTAATAAATGAGCAGTTCTTC	NA	NA	TRBV4-3	TRBJ2-1
CASSFTGLNYNEQFF	TGTGCCAGCAGTTTTACAGGGCTCAACTACAATGAGCAGTTCTTC	NA	NA	TRBV6-5	TRBJ2-1
CASSLIRMGKDSYGYTF	TGTGCCAGCTCACTAATTAGGATGGGAAAAGACAGCTATGGCTACACCTTC	NA	NA	TRBV18	TRBJ1-2
CASSYRLAGDPDTQYF	TGTGCCAGCAGTTACAGACTAGCGGGAGACCCAGATACGCAGTATTTT	TRBD2	once	TRBV6-5	TRBJ2-3
CASSVAKSGRGNNEQFF	TGTGCCAGCAGCGTCGCCAAGAGCGGGAGGGGGAACAATGAGCAGTTCTTC	TRBD2	NA	TRBV9	TRBJ2-1
CASSPGLAGSEQFF	TGCGCCAGCAGCCCGGGACTAGCGGGAAGTGAGCAGTTCTTC	TRBD2	NA	TRBV4-1	TRBJ2-1
CASLDSGRSRETQYF	TGTGCCAGCTTGGATAGCGGGAGATCCCGAGAGACCCAGTACTTC	NA	NA	TRBV12-1	TRBJ2-5
CASSKGLAGDRPSETQYF	TGTGCCAGCAGCAAAGGACTAGCGGGAGATCGCCCCTCGGAGACCCAGTACTTC	NA	NA	TRBV21-1	TRBJ2-5
CASSSQGAPPGSYGYTF	TGTGCCAGCAGCTCTCAGGGGGCGCCGCCTGGGAGCTATGGCTACACCTTC	TRBD1	NA	TRBV7-6	TRBJ1-2
CASIADRAGYTF	TGTGCCAGCATCGCGGACAGGGCTGGCTACACCTTC	TRBD1	NA	TRBV5-5	TRBJ1-2
CASSLGQGVGLGNQPQHF	TGTGCCAGCAGTCTAGGACAGGGGGTTGGTTTGGGCAATCAGCCCCAGCATTTT	TRBD1	NA	TRBV27	TRBJ1-5
CASSIEFGRALNTEAFF	TGTGCCAGTAGTATAGAGTTCGGCAGGGCTTTGAACACTGAAGCTTTCTTT	NA	NA	TRBV19	TRBJ1-1